The rows below give T cell receptor beta chains drawn from one sample of a study of blood T cell repertoires in COVID-19. Sequencing used immunoSEQ multiplex PCR; TCRdb keeps in-frame clones, though not all of them. The table shows 40,000 or so clones, with about four fifths occurring only once. Sequenced: peripheral blood. The receptors shown here come from a human donor with acute or convalescent COVID-19. The donor label of this sample is uncertain. The CDR3 runs from the conserved cysteine through the conserved F or W. A D gene is named only where the DNA matches it firmly. Clone sizes are given selectively: once, few, many, or a class where the clone is expanded.

size,J,D,V,DNA,CDR3
NA,TRBJ1-2,NA,TRBV5-1,TGCGCCAGCAGCTTGGGTGGAACCCCGGGAAGCGACACCTTC,CASSLGGTPGSDTF
NA,TRBJ2-1,TRBD1,TRBV6-1,TGTGCCAGCAGTGAAACATCCGGGACAGGGTTTCATGAGCAGTTCTTC,CASSETSGTGFHEQFF
NA,TRBJ2-1,TRBD1,TRBV6-5,TGTGCCAGCAGTCGCTCAGGGGGAAATGAGCAGTTCTTC,CASSRSGGNEQFF
NA,TRBJ2-3,NA,TRBV28,TGTGCCAGCAGTTTTCCGCGACTAACAGAGAGCACAGATACGCAGTATTTT,CASSFPRLTESTDTQYF
NA,TRBJ1-1,NA,TRBV5-1,TGCGCCAGCAGCATACAGGGACTGAACACTGAAGCTTTCTTT,CASSIQGLNTEAFF
NA,TRBJ2-7,NA,TRBV5-8,TGTGCCAGCAGCTTGGAAGGGGAGGTGGACGAGCAGTACTTC,CASSLEGEVDEQYF
NA,TRBJ2-2,TRBD1,TRBV5-1,TGCGCCAGCAGCCTCCGGACAGGGGGCGGCACCGGGGAGCTGTTTTTT,CASSLRTGGGTGELFF
NA,TRBJ1-1,TRBD1,TRBV29-1,TGCAGCGTTCAACAGGGGTTACTTAACACTGAAGCTTTCTTT,CSVQQGLLNTEAFF
NA,TRBJ1-1,TRBD1,TRBV19,TGTGCCAGTAGCTTTAACAGGGGAAACACTGAAGCTTTCTTT,CASSFNRGNTEAFF
once,TRBJ2-2,TRBD1,TRBV7-9,TGTGCCAGCAGCTTACAGGGGGCGGCCGGGGAGCTGTTTTTT,CASSLQGAAGELFF
once,TRBJ1-2,TRBD1,TRBV9,TGTGCCAGCAGCGCGGGACAGGGGGCGTATGGCTACACCTTC,CASSAGQGAYGYTF
NA,TRBJ1-3,TRBD1,TRBV24-1,TGTGCCACCCGGCCTAACGACAGGGGGTCTGGAAACACCATATATTTT,CATRPNDRGSGNTIYF
NA,TRBJ2-3,TRBD2,TRBV2,TGTGCCAGCAAGCGGGAGTACGACACAGATACGCAGTATTTT,CASKREYDTDTQYF
NA,TRBJ2-7,TRBD1,TRBV7-9,TGTGCCAGCAGCTTAAGACAGGGAACTTCCTACGAGCAGTACTTC,CASSLRQGTSYEQYF
NA,TRBJ1-1,TRBD1,TRBV19,TGTGCCAGTACCCTTTTTTGGAGGGGGCTTAACACTGAAGCTTTCTTT,CASTLFWRGLNTEAFF
NA,TRBJ1-2,NA,TRBV7-2,TGTGCCAGCAGCCGCATTTTGGGGGGGGCTGACTACACCTTC,CASSRILGGADYTF